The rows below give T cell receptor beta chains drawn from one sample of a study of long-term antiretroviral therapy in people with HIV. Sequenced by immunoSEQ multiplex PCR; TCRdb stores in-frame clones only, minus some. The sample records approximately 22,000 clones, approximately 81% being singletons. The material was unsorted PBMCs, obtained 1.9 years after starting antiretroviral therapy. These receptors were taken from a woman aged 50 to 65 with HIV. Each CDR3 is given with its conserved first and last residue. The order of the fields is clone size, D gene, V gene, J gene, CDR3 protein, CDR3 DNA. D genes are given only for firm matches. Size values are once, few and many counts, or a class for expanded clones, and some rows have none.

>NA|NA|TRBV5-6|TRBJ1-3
CASCPGLNSGNTIYF
TGTGCCAGCTGCCCCGGGCTGAACTCTGGAAACACCATATATTTT
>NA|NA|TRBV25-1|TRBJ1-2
CASSAGPYGYTF
TGTGCCAGCAGTGCAGGGCCCTATGGCTACACCTTC
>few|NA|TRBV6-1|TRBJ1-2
CASSVGGYGYTF
TGTGCCAGCAGTGTTGGGGGCTATGGCTACACCTTC
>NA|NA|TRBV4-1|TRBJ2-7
CASGTISGDEQYF
TGCGCCAGCGGGACCATATCCGGGGACGAGCAGTACTTC
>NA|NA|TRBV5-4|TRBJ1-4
CASSNQGNPNEKLFF
TGTGCCAGCAGTAACCAAGGGAACCCTAATGAAAAACTGTTTTTT
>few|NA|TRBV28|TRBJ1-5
CASSLLDRPQHF
TGTGCCAGCAGTTTATTGGATCGGCCCCAGCATTTT
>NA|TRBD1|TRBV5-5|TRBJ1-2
CASSLVGGGIYGYTF
TGTGCCAGCAGCTTGGTAGGGGGCGGCATCTATGGCTACACCTTC
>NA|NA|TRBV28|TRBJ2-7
CASSLQPGYEQYF
TGTGCCAGCAGTTTGCAACCAGGTTACGAGCAGTACTTC
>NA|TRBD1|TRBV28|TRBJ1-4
CASSVGGQGDEKLFF
TGTGCCAGCAGTGTGGGGGGACAGGGGGATGAAAAACTGTTTTTT
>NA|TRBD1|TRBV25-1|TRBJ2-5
CASSGRDRVRETQYF
TGTGCCAGCAGCGGTAGGGACAGGGTAAGAGAGACCCAGTACTTC
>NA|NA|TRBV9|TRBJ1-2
CASSAAGSGYTF
TGTGCCAGCAGCGCCGCAGGGAGTGGCTACACCTTC
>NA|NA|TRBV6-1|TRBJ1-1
CASPGGSGTNTEAFF
TGTGCCAGTCCGGGAGGGAGTGGAACGAACACTGAAGCTTTCTTT
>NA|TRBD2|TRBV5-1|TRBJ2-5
CASSYGLAATPETQYF
TGCGCCAGCAGCTACGGACTAGCGGCTACCCCAGAGACCCAGTACTTC
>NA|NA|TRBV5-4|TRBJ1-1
CASSLERLGGGTEAFF
TGTGCCAGCAGCTTGGAGAGGTTGGGGGGCGGCACTGAAGCTTTCTTT
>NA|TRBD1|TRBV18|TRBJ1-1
CASSSNLDRDTEAFF
TGTGCCAGCTCATCCAACCTCGACAGGGACACTGAAGCTTTCTTT
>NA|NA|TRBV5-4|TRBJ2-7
CASSLKQATYEQYF
TGTGCCAGCAGCTTGAAACAGGCCACCTACGAGCAGTACTTC
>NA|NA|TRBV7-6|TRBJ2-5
CASSPLTQGETQYF
TGTGCCAGCAGCCCGCTTACCCAGGGAGAGACCCAGTACTTC
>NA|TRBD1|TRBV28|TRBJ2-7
CASSLPGTGGYEQYF
TGTGCCAGCAGTCTCCCAGGGACAGGGGGCTACGAGCAGTACTTC
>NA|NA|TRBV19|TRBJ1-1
CASSMSLLPEADTEAFF
TGTGCCAGTAGTATGAGTCTCCTACCTGAGGCGGACACTGAAGCTTTCTTT
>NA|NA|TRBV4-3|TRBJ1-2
CASSQDLTESYGYTF
TGCGCCAGCAGCCAAGATCTCACAGAATCTTATGGCTACACCTTC
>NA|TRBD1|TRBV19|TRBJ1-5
CASARPSPGTGGGQPQHF
TGTGCCAGTGCCAGACCTAGTCCCGGGACAGGAGGAGGTCAGCCCCAGCATTTT
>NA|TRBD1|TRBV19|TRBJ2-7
CASSTRDSYEQYF
TGTGCCAGTAGTACCCGGGACAGCTACGAGCAGTACTTC
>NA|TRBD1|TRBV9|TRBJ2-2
CASSFGQGASTGELFF
TGTGCCAGCAGCTTTGGACAGGGGGCAAGCACCGGGGAGCTGTTTTTT
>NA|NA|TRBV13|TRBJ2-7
CASSLGASYEQYF
TGTGCCAGCAGCTTAGGAGCCTCCTACGAGCAGTACTTC